The clone carrying this TCR beta chain was observed at least ten times. Its antigen is undetermined. Sorting selected naive CD8 T cells with a CD8+CD4-CCR7+CD45RA+ phenotype. The sample is drawn from a study of molecular identifiers for immune sequencing clone quantification. Background on the study: Replicate RNA from approximately 20,000 or 98,000 naive CD8 T cells formed five aliquots; four were sequenced. Whole-study results and caveats: Underestimated sizes of highly expanded clones could result from identical TCR molecules that share a barcode.

The CDR3 contains 15 residues. The V end was cut by 5 bases, the J end by 2 bases, with 15 bases between. CDR1 is MNHEY and CDR2 is SMNVEV in the germline V gene (reference sequence). Bulk TCR libraries used previously described methods and listed TCR primers. TCRdb used MiXCR to reprocess the PCR reads, holding one entry per CDR3 protein. Of hundreds of thousands of distinct CDR3 sequences in the sample, around 25% were seen once. The chain combines TRBV27 with TRBJ2-5; no clear D. The specimen was naive CD8+ T cells from blood, with Jurkat cell RNA spiked in. Stated subset: FACS-sorted CD8+CD4-CCR7+CD45RA+ naive T cells. This sequence was found in a human donor in good health. Some libraries in this study had Jurkat cell RNA spiked in. CDR3 amino acids: CASSPIGPTQETQYF. The CDR3 DNA reads TGTGCCAGCAGTCCTATAGGCCCCACTCAAGAGACCCAGTACTTC.